A single sample gave rise to the 2 T cell receptor beta chains below, sequenced in a study of control samples from healthy donors and cancer patients. The assay was immunoSEQ multiplex PCR, and TCRdb's table has in-frame clones only and misses some. The sample lists 60,000 to 75,000 clones; around 87% were seen once. Material: PBMCs. The source is a woman aged 45 to 65 with head and neck cancer.

The rearrangement uses TRBV3-1 (or the pseudogene TRBV3-2) and TRBJ2-7; 10 nucleotides agree with TRBD2. The CDR3 runs to 15 residues. V was clipped by 3 bases and J by 0 bases; unmatched bases: 2. Germline V CDR1 and CDR2: LGHDT, YNNKEL (reference sequence). The CDR3 here is CASSHGTSDSYEQYF. CDR3 DNA: TGTGCCAGCAGCCATGGGACTAGCGACTCCTACGAGCAGTACTTC.

The chain is built from TRBV24-1 and TRBJ1-5; D perhaps matches TRBD1 (6 bases). With 2 bases removed from V and 5 bases from J, the gap between germline ends came to 9 bases. The CDR3 extends over 14 amino acids. Per the germline V gene, CDR1 is KGHDR and CDR2 is SFDVKD. CDR3 region: CATSDSGAYQPQHF. For the CDR3, the DNA is TGTGCCACCAGTGATTCGGGGGCTTATCAGCCCCAGCATTTT.